This T cell receptor (beta chain) was documented in a study of blood T cell repertoires in COVID-19. About the study: Specimens from acute and convalescent COVID-19 originated in the United States, Italy and Spain. Sources were T cells, B-cell-depleted T cells, or PBMCs; the material itself was cDNA or gDNA.

Source study methods: Amplification from reference gene primers served as the basis for estimated nucleated cell counts. The assay was immunoSEQ multiplex PCR, and TCRdb's table has in-frame clones only and misses some. V and J calls plus clone size are reproduced from that table; the DNA served to infer D and trimming. The data hold around 200,000 clones, with more than 75% observed a single time. This clone was detected once. Sequencing was carried out using peripheral blood. The receptor's source is a man aged 60 to 75 who had recovered from COVID-19.

CDR3 sequence reads: CASSFRLGPGQHF. The CDR3 bases are TGTGCCAGCAGTTTTAGGTTGGGCCCTGGCCAGCATTTT. V is TRBV28 and J is TRBJ1-5; D not certain. The CDR3 consists of 13 residues. V lost 3 bases and J 12 bases, leaving 15 bases between the germline ends. The germline V gene has CDR1 MDHEN and CDR2 SYDVKM.